This T cell receptor (beta chain) was sequenced in a study of T cell responses to AZD1222 COVID-19 vaccine. Findings and caveats of the study: Close to half of all spike-specific TCRs reportedly target regions of the variants that are unmutated. Spike-specific TCR repertoires showed rising breadth and depth after two AZD1222 doses.

This clone was seen just once. Its antigen is unidentified. The repertoire was sequenced with immunoSEQ multiplex PCR; TCRdb's copy has only in-frame clones and lacks some. Of about 150,000 clones in the sample, around 90% are singletons; the top ten hold under 4%. The trim removed 4 bases at V and 5 bases at J, leaving 15 bases unmatched. The length of the CDR3 is 18 residues. From germline, CDR1 is SGHRS and CDR2 YFSETQ. The clonotype comes from an adult who received the AZD1222 COVID-19 vaccine. The V gene is TRBV5-1, the J gene TRBJ2-5; 12 bases align to TRBD1. The sample here was peripheral blood, taken 28 days after the second AZD1222 dose. The CDR3 here is CASSHPGLGQGARETQYF. CDR3 DNA: TGCGCCAGCAGCCACCCCGGTCTGGGACAGGGGGCGCGGGAGACCCAGTACTTC. Complete variable domain (other parts from reference TRBV5-1 and TRBJ2-5): KAGVTQTPRYLIKTRGQQVTLSCSPISGHRSVSWYQQTPGQGLQFLFEYFSETQRNKGNFPGRFSGRQFSNSRSEMNVSTLELGDSALYLCASSHPGLGQGARETQYFGPGTRLLVL.